The subject of this entry is one TCR beta chain. Analysis merged second doses at about 4 or about 12 weeks. The data were obtained in a study of T cell responses to AZD1222 COVID-19 vaccine. Produced via immunoSEQ multiplex PCR; TCRdb's table is partial and in-frame only. The table includes under 170,000 clones, roughly 90% detected once. This specimen was peripheral blood, taken 28 days after the second AZD1222 dose. This TCR came from an adult who received the AZD1222 COVID-19 vaccine.

The chain's CDR3 is CASSEGPKNIQYF. CDR3 DNA sequence: TGTGCCAGTAGTGAGGGGCCCAAAAACATTCAGTACTTC. This chain connects TRBV19 to TRBJ2-4; D possibly uses TRBD1 or TRBD2 (5 bases each). This CDR3 is 13 amino acids long. Trimming removed 5 bases from V and 2 bases from J, with 7 bases in between. CDR1 is LNHDA and CDR2 is SQIVND in the germline V gene (reference sequence). Complete variable domain (other parts from reference TRBV19 and TRBJ2-4): DGGITQSPKYLFRKEGQNVTLSCEQNLNHDAMYWYRQDPGQGLRLIYYSQIVNDFQKGDIAEGYSVSREKKESFPLTVTSAQKNPTAFYLCASSEGPKNIQYFGAGTRLSVL.